Listed here are 20 T cell receptor beta chains from one sample, sequenced in a study of blood T cell repertoires in COVID-19. Only in-frame clones appear in the TCRdb table, and some are missing; sequencing was by immunoSEQ multiplex PCR. Of 110,000 to 150,000 clones listed, 84% are singletons. Sequencing was performed on PBMCs or T cells enriched from blood (not recorded which). The source is a woman under 30 who had been exposed to COVID-19.

V and J are TRBV6-5 and TRBJ1-2; 9 bases are shared with TRBD1. CDR3 length: 14 amino acids. CDR1 and CDR2 (germline): MNHEY, SVGAGI. With 7 bases clipped from V and 2 bases from J, the junction kept 5 bases outside the gene matches. The CDR3 spells CASKEGTGNYGYTF. As DNA, the CDR3 is TGTGCCAGCAAAGAAGGGACAGGGAACTATGGCTACACCTTC.

The V call is TRBV30, the J call TRBJ1-4; tentative D call: TRBD1 (5 bases). V gave up 4 bases and J gave up 5 bases, with 11 bases separating them. Germline V gives CDR1 GTSNPN, CDR2 SVGIG (reference sequence). The CDR3 is 13 residues long. CDR3 sequence (DNA): TGTGCCTGGACAGGGCCGGAGAATGAAAAACTGTTTTTT. It is translated as CAWTGPENEKLFF.

The gene calls are TRBV7-2 and TRBJ2-7, with 12 bases matching TRBD2. CDR3 length: 16 amino acids. Trimming cost V 4 bases and J 4 bases; bases outside gene matches: 8. Per germline, CDR1 SGHTA and CDR2 FQGNSA. Here the CDR3 reads CASSSRTSGNRYEQYF. The CDR3 DNA is TGTGCCAGCAGCTCCCGGACTAGCGGGAATAGGTACGAGCAGTACTTC.

The rearrangement links TRBV29-1 to TRBJ2-3; D is perhaps TRBD1 (5 bases). The CDR3 has 15 amino acids. V lost 2 bases and J lost 2, with 14 bases in between. Per the germline V gene, CDR1 is SQVTM and CDR2 is ANQGSEA. Here the CDR3 reads CSVERSSRATDTQYF. The CDR3 DNA reads TGCAGCGTTGAAAGGTCTTCCAGGGCCACAGATACGCAGTATTTT.

The J gene is TRBJ1-2, the V gene TRBV18; 7 bases match TRBD1. The ends lost 6 bases at V and 6 bases at J; junction bases unmatched: 28. Germline lookup yields CDR1 KGHSH and CDR2 LQKENI. The CDR3 sequence is 20 residues long. The CDR3 loop reads CASSQDKPGGTAGDVDGYTF. CDR3 in DNA: TGTGCCAGCTCCCAAGATAAACCAGGGGGTACCGCAGGGGATGTGGATGGCTACACCTTC.

The chain employs TRBV27 and TRBJ2-1; D is undetermined. Germline V gene sequence: CDR1 MNHEY, CDR2 SMNVEV (reference sequence). Trimming took 5 bases from V and 5 from J, leaving 13 bases between them. This CDR3 region has 14 residues. In DNA form, the CDR3 reads TGTGCCAGCAGTAACCGAGCTTTCGACAATGAGCAGTTCTTC. It yields the protein CASSNRAFDNEQFF.

CDR3 sequence reads: CASRHRFRGTGELFF. In DNA form, the CDR3 reads TGTGCCAGCAGGCACAGGTTCCGTGGGACCGGGGAGCTGTTTTTT. The chain has TRBV11-1 and TRBJ2-2; maybe TRBD1 (5 bases). This CDR3 has 15 residues. Between the trimmed V and J ends, which lost 6 bases and 5 bases, there was a span of 16 bases. Germline assignment: CDR1 SGHAT and CDR2 FQDESV (reference sequence).

This rearrangement joins TRBV2 to TRBJ2-7; 8 bases match TRBD1. Looked up from germline, CDR1 is SNHLY and CDR2 is FYNNEI. The CDR3 extends over 17 amino acids. After removal of 6 bases from V and 3 bases from J, the junction contained 16 bases not matched to a gene. CDR3 loop: CASSLWTGSAQIYEQYF. As DNA, the CDR3 is TGTGCCAGCAGCCTATGGACAGGGTCGGCCCAAATCTACGAGCAGTACTTC.

This rearrangement joins TRBV13 to TRBJ2-4, with TRBD2 matching over 7 bases. V lost 5 bases, J lost 1 base, and 11 bases stayed unmatched. The CDR3 sequence is 17 residues long. CDR1 is PRHDT, CDR2 FYEKMQ, per germline (reference sequence). This chain's CDR3 is CASSPTGGSVAKNIQYF. The CDR3 nucleotides are TGTGCCAGCAGCCCAACGGGGGGTAGTGTCGCCAAAAACATTCAGTACTTC.

This clone appeared a single time. This chain connects TRBV7-3 to TRBJ2-1, with TRBD2 matching over 7 bases. J gave up 10 bases and V 1 base, and 7 bases lay outside the gene matches. The length of the CDR3 is 14 residues. CDR1 SGHTA and CDR2 FQGTGA come from the germline V gene. The CDR3 DNA sequence: TGTGCCAGCAGCTTAAGCTGGGAGGGGAAGGAGCAGTTCTTC. Translation: CASSLSWEGKEQFF.

To note about this clone: Other DNA sequences from this sample encode an identical CDR3 as well. This chain connects TRBV12-3 or TRBV12-4 to TRBJ1-2, with TRBD1 identical over 9 bases. This CDR3 region has 13 residues. V lost 5 bases, J lost 5 bases, and 3 bases stayed unmatched. This CDR3 is CASSQGQGYGYTF. CDR3 nucleotides: TGTGCCAGCAGTCAAGGACAGGGGTATGGCTACACCTTC.

This clone was recorded a few times. The rearrangement uses TRBV13 and TRBJ1-1; tentative D call: TRBD1 (6 bases). The germline gives CDR1 PRHDT, CDR2 FYEKMQ (reference sequence). The CDR3 spans 11 residues. V lost 5 bases to trimming and J lost 8 bases, with 9 bases between them. This chain's CDR3 is CASSVGQEAFF. DNA for the CDR3: TGTGCCAGCAGCGTCGGACAGGAAGCTTTCTTT.

This chain uses TRBV30 with TRBJ2-2; D perhaps matches TRBD2 (6 bases). Trimming took 5 bases from V and 5 from J, leaving 21 bases between them. The CDR3 loop spans 16 amino acids. Germline V gene lookup returns CDR1 GTSNPN and CDR2 SVGIG (reference sequence). The DNA for the CDR3 is TGTGCCTGGTCGGGCCTTCGGAGGGGTGGGACCGGGGAGCTGTTTTTT. It codes for CAWSGLRRGGTGELFF.

Only a few counts were recorded for this clone. The chain recombines TRBV6-4 with TRBJ1-3, with 8 bases identical to TRBD1. The trim removed 11 bases at V and 2 bases at J, leaving 2 bases unmatched. The length of the CDR3 is 12 residues. The V gene's germline CDR1 is MRHNA and CDR2 SNTAGT. In nucleotides, the CDR3 is TGTGCCGTACAGGGGGCTGGAAACACCATATATTTT. Its translation is CAVQGAGNTIYF.

V gene TRBV5-1 combines with J gene TRBJ2-4, with D possibly TRBD1 on 6 matching bases. Germline assignment: CDR1 SGHRS and CDR2 YFSETQ. The V end was cut by 3 bases, the J end by 1 base, with 14 bases between. This CDR3 is built from 16 residues. The CDR3 reads CASSSPYQGAKNIQYF. CDR3 coding DNA: TGCGCCAGCAGCTCACCCTACCAGGGGGCCAAAAACATTCAGTACTTC.

This clone was recorded once. J is TRBJ1-4 and V is TRBV7-9; the match to TRBD1 covers 7 bases. Trimming at V came to 4 bases and at J to 10 bases, leaving 12 bases not matched to a gene. Germline CDR1 SEHNR, CDR2 FQNEAQ (reference sequence). The CDR3 extends over 15 amino acids. CDR3 nucleotide sequence: TGTGCCAGCAGCTCGCGACAGGGCGGAGTTGGAAAACTGTTTTTT. Translation gives CASSSRQGGVGKLFF.

This clone was counted once. The chain combines TRBV7-9 with TRBJ1-5; D might be TRBD1 (6 bases). The germline gives CDR1 SEHNR, CDR2 FQNEAQ (reference sequence). V was trimmed by 3 bases and J by 3 bases, leaving 9 bases between them. The CDR3 spans 14 residues. The DNA of the CDR3 is TGTGCCAGCAGCTTGACAGGTCTCAATCAGCCCCAGCATTTT. This gives the protein CASSLTGLNQPQHF. The full variable domain, with the rest looked up from reference TRBV7-9 and TRBJ1-5, is DTGVSQNPRHKITKRGQNVTFRCDPISEHNRLYWYRQTLGQGPEFLTYFQNEAQLEKSRLLSDRFSAERPKGSFSTLEIQRTEQGDSAMYLCASSLTGLNQPQHFGDGTRLSIL.

The CDR3 region has the DNA TGTGCCAGCAGGGCCGGGGCCAACGTCCTGACTTTC. It codes for CASRAGANVLTF. The chain links TRBV12-3 or TRBV12-4 to TRBJ2-6; D gene uncertain. The V end lost 6 bases, the J end lost 4 bases, and 4 bases lay between the germline ends. The CDR3 has 12 residues.

The gene calls are TRBV19 and TRBJ1-5; TRBD1 might be the D (6 bases). Trimming left V 6 bases short and J 4 bases short, with 13 bases between. There are 14 residues in the CDR3. Germline V gives CDR1 LNHDA, CDR2 SQIVND (reference sequence). The CDR3 sequence: CASSETGSNQPQHF. CDR3 nucleotide sequence: TGTGCCAGTAGCGAAACAGGGTCTAATCAGCCCCAGCATTTT.

This clone was picked up one time. The J gene is TRBJ2-2, the V gene TRBV11-3; 9 bases align to TRBD2. Trimming took 4 bases from V and 2 from J; bases not matched to a gene: 8. Germline V gene sequence: CDR1 SGHNT, CDR2 YENEEA. This CDR3 spans 17 amino acids. The DNA of the CDR3 is TGTGCCAGCAGCTCCTATTATAGCGGGAGTAACACCGGGGAGCTGTTTTTT. Translation gives CASSSYYSGSNTGELFF.